This T cell receptor (beta chain) comes out of a study of T cells expressing NK-cell markers. The germline CDR1 and CDR2 sequences are SQVTM and ANQGSEA. This CDR3 spans 16 amino acids. TCRdb re-called the 5' RACE reads, yielding one record per CDR3 amino acid sequence without DNA. This sample's table has 150,000 to 200,000 distinct CDR3 sequences. The sequenced material came from blood T cells: a sorted CD56 or NKG2C T cell subset, CD4+ or CD8+ T cells, or bulk PBMC T cells (not recorded which). This TCR was sampled from a man aged 18-70 years in good health. The chain links TRBV29-1 to TRBJ2-7. The CDR3 loop is CSVEDHNRGEYYEQYF.